This is a list of T cell receptor beta chains from one sample in a study of Ad26.COV2.S vaccination and SARS-CoV-2 variants. Method: immunoSEQ multiplex PCR; TCRdb's copy keeps in-frame clones and lacks some. Of some 420,000 clones listed, roughly 90% are singletons. Material: peripheral blood, obtained in a trial of Ad26.COV2.S vaccine versus placebo. These receptors were taken from a person aged 18-60 years who received the Ad26.COV2.S COVID-19 vaccine or a placebo. Both conserved end residues are part of each CDR3. The D gene is left open where the match is weak. Where a row states a size, it is once, few, many or the class of an expanded clone; other rows omit it.

abundance,v_gene,d_gene,j_gene,CDR3aa,CDR3nt
-,TRBV5-1,TRBD1,TRBJ2-1,CASSFGTGGPNEQFF,TGCGCCAGCAGCTTTGGGACAGGGGGGCCCAATGAGCAGTTCTTC
-,TRBV19,TRBD1,TRBJ1-5,CASSQQGLNQPQHF,TGTGCCAGTAGTCAACAGGGGCTGAATCAGCCCCAGCATTTT
-,TRBV11-2,-,TRBJ2-7,CASSLEPQFYEQYF,TGTGCCAGCAGCTTAGAACCTCAGTTCTACGAGCAGTACTTC
-,TRBV7-9,-,TRBJ2-5,CASREATGTETQYF,TGTGCCAGCAGAGAAGCAACGGGGACAGAGACCCAGTACTTC
-,TRBV2,-,TRBJ1-1,CASIKFWGQRSGDTEAFF,TGTGCCAGCATAAAGTTTTGGGGACAAAGATCAGGGGACACTGAAGCTTTCTTT
-,TRBV27,-,TRBJ2-7,CASSLLGAPYEQYF,TGTGCCAGCAGTTTACTGGGGGCGCCCTACGAGCAGTACTTC
-,TRBV10-3,-,TRBJ1-6,CAIRGDYNSPLHF,TGTGCCATCCGGGGGGATTATAATTCACCCCTCCACTTT
-,TRBV19,TRBD2,TRBJ2-3,CASGALAGGTDTQYF,TGTGCCAGTGGAGCATTAGCGGGGGGGACGGATACGCAGTATTTT
-,TRBV6-5,-,TRBJ2-1,CASSPGGPGEQFF,TGTGCCAGCAGCCCCGGGGGGCCCGGTGAGCAGTTCTTC
few,TRBV11-2,-,TRBJ1-6,CASSFTAPYNSPLHF,TGTGCCAGCAGCTTTACCGCCCCCTATAATTCACCCCTCCACTTT
once,TRBV19,TRBD2,TRBJ2-2,CATRPHGLAANTGELFF,TGTGCCACCCGCCCTCACGGACTAGCGGCGAACACCGGGGAGCTGTTTTTT
-,TRBV6-2/TRBV6-3,-,TRBJ2-1,CASSYLADKQFF,TGTGCCAGCAGTTATTTGGCCGACAAGCAGTTCTTC
-,TRBV19,-,TRBJ1-1,CASSPRRGGNTEAFF,TGTGCCAGTAGTCCCCGCCGAGGGGGGAACACTGAAGCTTTCTTT
-,TRBV2,TRBD1,TRBJ2-7,CASSEGGQWYEQYF,TGTGCCAGCAGTGAAGGGGGACAGTGGTACGAGCAGTACTTC
few,TRBV5-1,TRBD2,TRBJ2-3,CASSRGGSDTQYF,TGCGCCAGCAGCCGGGGGGGCTCAGATACGCAGTATTTT
-,TRBV6-2/TRBV6-3,-,TRBJ2-5,CASSYSGGTQYF,TGTGCCAGCAGTTACTCCGGAGGGACCCAGTACTTC
-,TRBV10-2,TRBD1,TRBJ1-2,CASSTGEDGYTF,TGCGCCAGCAGTACAGGGGAGGATGGCTACACCTTC
-,TRBV3-1/TRBV3-2,TRBD1,TRBJ1-2,CASSHSDRAPGYTF,TGTGCCAGCAGCCACTCGGACAGGGCGCCTGGCTACACCTTC
-,TRBV18,TRBD1,TRBJ2-7,CASSGQASSYEQYF,TGTGCCAGCTCGGGACAGGCAAGCTCCTACGAGCAGTACTTC
once,TRBV28,-,TRBJ2-7,CASSLGSTYEQYF,TGTGCCAGCAGTTTGGGCAGTACCTACGAGCAGTACTTC
-,TRBV27,-,TRBJ1-3,CASSSGAGYPGNTIYF,TGTGCCAGCAGTTCCGGAGCCGGCTATCCTGGAAACACCATATATTTT
few,TRBV14,-,TRBJ1-6,CASSQDVGEDSPLHF,TGTGCCAGCAGCCAAGACGTAGGGGAGGATTCACCCCTCCACTTT
once,TRBV6-5,TRBD1,TRBJ1-2,CASRRLTGVNYGYTF,TGTGCCAGCAGGAGGCTGACAGGGGTGAACTATGGCTACACCTTC
-,TRBV19,-,TRBJ2-3,CASTNSPARDAQYF,TGTGCCAGTACGAACTCACCAGCGCGCGATGCGCAGTATTTT
-,TRBV29-1,-,TRBJ1-2,CSVVENYGYTF,TGCAGCGTTGTAGAGAACTATGGCTACACCTTC
-,TRBV28,TRBD1,TRBJ2-7,CASSLQGARSEQYF,TGTGCCAGCAGTTTGCAGGGGGCGCGTAGCGAGCAGTACTTC
once,TRBV11-1,TRBD2,TRBJ2-7,CASSSGLAGAYEQYF,TGTGCCAGCAGCTCCGGGCTAGCGGGGGCCTACGAGCAGTACTTC
-,TRBV5-4,TRBD1,TRBJ1-6,CATNLDRGNSPLHF,TGTGCCACCAACTTAGACAGGGGGAATTCACCCCTCCACTTT
-,TRBV27,TRBD1,TRBJ2-5,CASGGQGAIETQYF,TGTGCCAGCGGAGGACAGGGGGCAATAGAGACCCAGTACTTC
once,TRBV28,-,TRBJ2-7,CASSLLGREQYF,TGTGCCAGCAGCCTTCTTGGGCGCGAGCAGTACTTC
-,TRBV19,-,TRBJ2-3,CASSRIHTDTQYF,TGTGCCAGTAGTAGGATACACACAGATACGCAGTATTTT
-,TRBV6-5,-,TRBJ2-5,CASRGYQETQYF,TGTGCCAGCAGGGGATACCAAGAGACCCAGTACTTC
once,TRBV5-8,-,TRBJ2-3,CASSSRAHGRGYTDTQYF,TGTGCCAGCAGCTCCCGGGCGCATGGGCGGGGATACACAGATACGCAGTATTTT
-,TRBV28,-,TRBJ1-4,CASTRVGADEKLFF,TGTGCCAGCACCCGGGTGGGGGCGGATGAAAAACTGTTTTTT
-,TRBV5-1,-,TRBJ2-5,CASSLGSQGGETQYF,TGCGCCAGCAGCTTAGGTTCGCAGGGTGGAGAGACCCAGTACTTC
-,TRBV30,TRBD1,TRBJ1-5,CAWTQGDQPQHF,TGTGCCTGGACGCAGGGGGATCAGCCCCAGCATTTT
-,TRBV18,-,TRBJ2-7,CASSPLGHEQYF,TGTGCCAGCTCACCACTTGGCCACGAGCAGTACTTC
-,TRBV3-1/TRBV3-2,-,TRBJ1-2,CASSQGAGRYGYTF,TGTGCCAGCAGCCAAGGTGCCGGGCGCTATGGCTACACCTTC
once,TRBV19,TRBD1,TRBJ2-2,CASSGTGGTGELFF,TGTGCCAGTAGTGGGACAGGGGGCACCGGGGAGCTGTTTTTT
-,TRBV10-3,TRBD2,TRBJ2-7,CATTSGGAVNEQYF,TGTGCCACCACTAGCGGGGGGGCAGTGAACGAGCAGTACTTC
-,TRBV3-1/TRBV3-2,-,TRBJ1-6,CASSHYRDRYSPLHF,TGTGCCAGCAGCCACTACAGGGACCGCTATTCACCCCTCCACTTT
-,TRBV14,-,TRBJ2-1,CASSLVKSSTNEQFF,TGTGCCAGCAGCCTGGTCAAGTCTTCTACAAATGAGCAGTTCTTC
-,TRBV29-1,-,TRBJ2-1,CSGTGVSYNEQFF,TGCAGCGGGACGGGGGTCTCCTACAATGAGCAGTTCTTC
-,TRBV21-1,-,TRBJ2-3,CARLRGGVRDTQYF,TGTGCCAGATTGCGCGGGGGGGTTAGAGATACGCAGTATTTT
-,TRBV13,TRBD2,TRBJ2-3,CASSGSGGDTDTQYF,TGTGCCAGCAGCGGTAGCGGGGGAGACACAGATACGCAGTATTTT